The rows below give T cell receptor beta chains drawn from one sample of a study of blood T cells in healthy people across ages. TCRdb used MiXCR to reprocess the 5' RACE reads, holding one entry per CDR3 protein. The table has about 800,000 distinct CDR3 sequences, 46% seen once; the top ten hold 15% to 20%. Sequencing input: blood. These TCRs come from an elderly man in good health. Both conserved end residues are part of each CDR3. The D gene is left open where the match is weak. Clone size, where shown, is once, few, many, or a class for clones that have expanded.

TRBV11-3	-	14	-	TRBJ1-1	TGTGTCAGCAGCCGGGGGGGGGCGCGCACTGAAGCTTTCTTT	CVSSRGGARTEAFF
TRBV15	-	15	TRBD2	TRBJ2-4	TGTGCCACCAGCCGGGGACTAGGGCTTGAAAGAGGGCAGTACTTC	CATSRGLGLERGQYF
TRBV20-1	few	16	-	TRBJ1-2	TGCAGTGCTAGAGATTTGTACGGGACCCGGGGCTATGGCTACACCTTC	CSARDLYGTRGYGYTF
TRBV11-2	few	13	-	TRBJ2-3	TGTGCCAGCAGCTTAGTTCGACGGGATACGCAGTATTTT	CASSLVRRDTQYF
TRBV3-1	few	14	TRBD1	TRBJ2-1	TGTGCCAGCAGCGAGATCCACAGGGGGAATGAGCAGTTCTTC	CASSEIHRGNEQFF
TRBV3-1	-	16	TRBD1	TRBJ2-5	TGTGCCAGCAGGGACAGGGGGGTGACCTTCCAAGAGACCCAGTACTTC	CASRDRGVTFQETQYF
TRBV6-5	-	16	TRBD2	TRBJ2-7	TGTGCCAGCAGCGGGACTAGCGGGAGTGGCTTCTACGAGCAGTACTTC	CASSGTSGSGFYEQYF
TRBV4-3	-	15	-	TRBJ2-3	TGCGCCAGCAGCCAAGATTCAAGCGGAGCCAGGACGCAGTATTTT	CASSQDSSGARTQYF
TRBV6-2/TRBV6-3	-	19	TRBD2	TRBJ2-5	TGTGCCAGCAGTTACAACTCCTGGCGGGGGGGGACTCCCCAAGAGACCCGGTACTTC	CASSYNSWRGGTPQETRYF
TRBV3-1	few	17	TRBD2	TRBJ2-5	TGTGCCAGCAGCCAGGGAGTAGCGGGAGGAGGGCAAGAGACCCAGTACTTC	CASSQGVAGGGQETQYF
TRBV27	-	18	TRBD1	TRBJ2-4	TGTGCCAGCAGTTTATCGGGACAGGGGCTTCGAGCCAAAAACATTCAGTACTTC	CASSLSGQGLRAKNIQYF
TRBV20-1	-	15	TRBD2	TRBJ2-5	TGCAGTGCTAGAGAAGGATCCTCGGGGGGGAAGACCCAGTACTTC	CSAREGSSGGKTQYF
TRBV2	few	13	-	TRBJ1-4	TGTGCCAGCAGGGGTTCCCTTAATGAAAAACTGTTTTTT	CASRGSLNEKLFF
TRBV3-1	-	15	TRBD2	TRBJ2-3	TGTGCCAGCACTCCGACTAGCGGGAGTGCAGATACGCAGTATTTT	CASTPTSGSADTQYF
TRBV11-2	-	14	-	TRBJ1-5	TGTGCCAACAGCATAGGGGCCCTCAATCAGCCCCAGCATTTT	CANSIGALNQPQHF
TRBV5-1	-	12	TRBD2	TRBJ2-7	TGCGCCAGCAGGGAAGGGAGGGACGAGCAGTACTTC	CASREGRDEQYF
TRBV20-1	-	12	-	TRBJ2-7	TGCAGTGCTAGGGTTGGGGACTACGAGCAGTACTTC	CSARVGDYEQYF
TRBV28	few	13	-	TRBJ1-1	TGTGCCAGCAGTACTCACAGGAACACTGAAGCTTTCTTT	CASSTHRNTEAFF
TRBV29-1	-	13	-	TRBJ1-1	TGCAGCGTTGAAAAGGGACAGAACACTGAAGCTTTCTTT	CSVEKGQNTEAFF
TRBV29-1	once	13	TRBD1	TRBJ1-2	TGCAGCGTTGGAGGGACAGATAACTATGGCTACACCTTC	CSVGGTDNYGYTF
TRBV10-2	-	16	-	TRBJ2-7	TGCGCCAGCAGTGAGCTGGGACCGGGCAAAACCTACGAGCAGTACTTC	CASSELGPGKTYEQYF
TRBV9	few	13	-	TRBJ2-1	TGTGCCAGCAGCGTAGTACAAGACAATGAGCAGTTCTTC	CASSVVQDNEQFF
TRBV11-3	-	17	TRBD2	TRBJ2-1	TGTGCCAGCAGCCCGGGACTAGCGGGAGGGCCGCGGAATGAGCAGTTCTTC	CASSPGLAGGPRNEQFF
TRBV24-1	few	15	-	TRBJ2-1	TGTGCCACCAGTGATTCGGGACTCTCCTACAATGAGCAGTTCTTC	CATSDSGLSYNEQFF
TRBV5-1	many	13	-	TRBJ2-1	TGCGCCAGCAGCTTGGCGGCTAGCAATGAGCAGTTCTTC	CASSLAASNEQFF
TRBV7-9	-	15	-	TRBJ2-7	TGTGCCAGCAGCCCAGGGTATCGGAGCTCCTACGAGCAGTACTTC	CASSPGYRSSYEQYF
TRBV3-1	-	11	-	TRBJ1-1	TGTGCCAGCAGCCAAGGTAGACAAGCTTTCTTT	CASSQGRQAFF
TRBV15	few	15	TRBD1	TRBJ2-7	TGTGCCACCAGCAGAGACCGGGACAGGGGACACGAGCAGTACTTC	CATSRDRDRGHEQYF
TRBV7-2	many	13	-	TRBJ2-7	TGTGCCAGCAGCCGAGATACCGGGGGCGAGCAGTACTTC	CASSRDTGGEQYF
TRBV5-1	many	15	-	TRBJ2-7	TGCGCCAGCAGCTTGCGACCACCCCTGATCAACGAGCAGTACTTC	CASSLRPPLINEQYF
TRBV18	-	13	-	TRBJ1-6	TGTGCCAGCTCATCTCAGGGGAATTCACCCCTCCACTTT	CASSSQGNSPLHF
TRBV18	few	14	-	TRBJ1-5	TGTGCCAGCTCACCCGACGGGGATGATCAGCCCCAGCATTTT	CASSPDGDDQPQHF
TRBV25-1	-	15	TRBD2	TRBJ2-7	TGTGCCAGCAGTGAACCTAGCGGGAGGGCCTACGAGCAGTACTTC	CASSEPSGRAYEQYF
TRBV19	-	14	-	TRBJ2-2	TGTGCCAGTAGCCCAGTGATTGTGCACGGGGAGCTGTTTTTT	CASSPVIVHGELFF
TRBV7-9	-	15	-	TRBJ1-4	TGTGCCAGCAGCTTAGTCGGGGGGCAGGATGAAAAACTGTTTTTT	CASSLVGGQDEKLFF
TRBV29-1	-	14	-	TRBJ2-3	TGCAGCGCTGGCGGGGGGACAGGGAGGGATACGCAGTATTTT	CSAGGGTGRDTQYF
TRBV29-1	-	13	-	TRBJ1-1	TGCAGCGTTGAAACGGCAGGGGACACTGAAGCTTTCTTT	CSVETAGDTEAFF
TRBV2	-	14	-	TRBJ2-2	TGTGCCAGCAAGGAACAGACGAACACCGGGGAGCTGTTTTTT	CASKEQTNTGELFF
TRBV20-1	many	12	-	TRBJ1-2	TGCAGTGCTAGTTCAGGGGTTCTTGGCTACACCTTC	CSASSGVLGYTF
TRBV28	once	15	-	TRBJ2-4	TGTGCCAGCACCTCCATACCGGGCCCCCACGGCGATCAGTACTTC	CASTSIPGPHGDQYF
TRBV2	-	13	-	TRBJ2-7	TGTGCCAGCAGTGAAAGGGGTCCGGACGAGCAGTACTTC	CASSERGPDEQYF
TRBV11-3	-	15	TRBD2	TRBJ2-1	TGTGCCAGCAGACAAAGCGGGACCAGGTACAATGAGCAGTTCTTC	CASRQSGTRYNEQFF
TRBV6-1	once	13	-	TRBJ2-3	TGTGCCAGCAGAACCCAGGTGACAAGTACGCAGTATTTT	CASRTQVTSTQYF
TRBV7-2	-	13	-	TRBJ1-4	TGTGCCAGCAGCTTAAAAATGTCGGAAAAACTGTTTTTT	CASSLKMSEKLFF
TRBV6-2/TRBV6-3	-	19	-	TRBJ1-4	TGTGCCAGCAGTTACCCTCGACGTGACGGAATAATGCCTAATGAAAAACTGTTTTTT	CASSYPRRDGIMPNEKLFF
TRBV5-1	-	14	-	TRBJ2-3	TGCGCCAGCGCAAGGTGGGGCCCCACAGATACGCAGTATTTT	CASARWGPTDTQYF
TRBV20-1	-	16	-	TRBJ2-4	TGCAGTGCTAGAGGGGTGGGGACAAGAGCCAAAAACATTCAGTACTTC	CSARGVGTRAKNIQYF
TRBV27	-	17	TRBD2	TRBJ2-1	TGTGCCAGCAGTGCCCGACGAGCGGGAGGGCCATTGCGTGAGCAGTTCTTC	CASSARRAGGPLREQFF
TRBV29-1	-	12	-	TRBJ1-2	TGCAGCGTTGGGCAGGAGAACTATGGCTACACCTTC	CSVGQENYGYTF
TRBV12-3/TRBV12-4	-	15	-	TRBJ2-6	TGTGCCAGCAGTCAACAGGGACGACGGGCCAACGCCCTGACTTTC	CASSQQGRRANALTF
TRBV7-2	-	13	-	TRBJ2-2	TGTGCCAGCAGCGTAGGGGGGACAGTGGAGCTGTTTTTT	CASSVGGTVELFF
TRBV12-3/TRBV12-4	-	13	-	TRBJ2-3	TGTGCCAGCAGTATATCTAGCACAGATACGCAGTATTTT	CASSISSTDTQYF
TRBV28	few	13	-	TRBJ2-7	TGTGCCACCGAGGTCGACAGCTCCTACGAGCAGTACTTC	CATEVDSSYEQYF
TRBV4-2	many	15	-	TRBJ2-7	TGTGCCAGCAGCCAAGAAACAGGGTATTTCTACGAGCAGTACTTC	CASSQETGYFYEQYF
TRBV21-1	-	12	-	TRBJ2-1	TGTGCCAGCAGCAATAGGCGGGAGGAGCAGTTCTTC	CASSNRREEQFF
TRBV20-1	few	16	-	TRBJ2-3	TGCAGTGCTAGAGGTGGACGCGGAGGGATCACAGATACGCAGTATTTT	CSARGGRGGITDTQYF